This paragraph covers one T cell receptor (beta chain) sequence. This clone was recorded many times. What antigen it recognizes has not been identified. The CDR3 is cut off 3 residues early in the read; its end comes from the germline J gene. Most of the CVID patients and most of the healthy controls were of Caucasian heritage. From each donor, about 5 to 8.5 ml of heparinized peripheral whole blood was collected. Genomic DNA from adults with common variable immune deficiency (CVID) and from healthy adult controls was used to sequence TCRbeta CDR3 repertoires. A total of approximately 22 healthy adult volunteers (about 12 female and approximately ten male; age range about 23 to 75 years, mean age about 31) were included in the control group. Diluted blood was density-centrifuged over Hypaque 1077 or Ficoll-Paque to isolate peripheral blood mononuclear cells. Unsorted mononuclear cells served as the source of genomic DNA, which was extracted either by Qiagen column purification or by a centrifugation-based method.

This record belongs to a study of T cell clonality in common variable immunodeficiency (dated by TCRdb to the mid-2010s). The research as a whole found: According to the authors, figuring out what caused the increased clonality in CVID would require sequencing the repertoires of T cell subpopulations. Despite equal DNA input, controls averaged approximately 77,000 unique sequences per sample versus about 31,547 in CVID samples. Differences among patients in the CVID cohort limited the correlations between repertoire features and clinical complications. Fewer deletions and N-nucleotide insertions were reportedly observed in CVID TCRbeta sequences, and highly modified clones with 13 or more V deletions were reportedly absent from CVID TCRbeta sequences. Healthy controls shared more TCRbeta clones with each other than CVID subjects shared among themselves (p < 0.0001). Compared with healthy controls, CVID subjects showed increased TCRbeta clonality (t-test p = 0.018), a feature most characteristic of about a third of subjects.

Equivalent amounts of genomic DNA from CVID and control samples were used as sequencing input. For every sample, a 60 bp segment covering the rearranged TCRbeta CDR3 region was amplified and then sequenced. The immunoSEQ assay, a bias-corrected multiplex PCR combined with high-throughput sequencing, was used for TCRbeta amplification. As for the original processing: Every unique nucleotide sequence was considered a clone and was annotated with V, D and J genes, copy number and frequency. Sequences were labeled productive if in frame, and non-productive if out of frame or containing stop codons. Clonality was calculated from Shannon's entropy as previously described. The predicted amino acid sequences of productive clones were used to derive mean CDR3 Kyte-Doolittle hydropathy. Scaled V gene usage was hierarchically clustered using Manhattan distance and complete linkage with the R hclust function. Clone sharing by CDR3 amino acid sequence was assessed by resampling 12 repertoires per group over 100 rounds. The repertoires were searched for more than 65 published EBV-specific and some 240 published CMV-specific TCRbeta sequences. A couple of CVID samples yielding fewer than 10,000 sequences were excluded from analysis, leaving under 50 CVID repertoires. TCRdb provides this immuneACCESS table in a form limited to in-frame rearrangements. Some clones are lacking; in checked studies, under half of them reflect an unresolved V gene, and why the rest are absent is not known. Clonal size and the V and J genes are those of that table, whereas D and trimming came from the DNA. This sample shows fewer than 75,000 clones, and none of them turns up only once. Of the sample, about 1.8% falls within the top ten clones.

The germline V gene provides CDR1 WSHSY and CDR2 SAAADI. Here V drops 7 bases and J drops 3 bases, and the junction holds 9 bases not matched to any gene. Including cysteine and phenylalanine, the CDR3 has 15 amino acids. Sequencing covers 36 bases of the CDR3, shown here with the frame starting at base 1. Sequencing input: peripheral blood mononuclear cells. The chain joins TRBV10-2 to TRBJ1-5; TRBD1 aligns with 7 central bases. This TCR derives from a person aged 18 to 75 in good health. CDR3 sequence: CASTSRQGNNQPQHF. The CDR3 bases that were read are TGCGCCAGCACCTCCCGACAGGGCAACAATCAGCCC.